The 14 T cell receptor beta chains below were found in one sample sequenced in a study of blood T cell repertoires in COVID-19. This table comes from immunoSEQ multiplex PCR, and its TCRdb copy is limited to in-frame clones, with some not included. The sample lists about 140,000 clones, about 86% seen once, with approximately 8% in the top ten. Specimen: peripheral blood. All receptors derive from a human donor in a cohort sampled during active COVID-19.

CDR3 in DNA: TGTGCCAGCAGTTTATCGGGGAGTGGTAACTACGAGCAGTACTTC. It specifies CASSLSGSGNYEQYF. The rearrangement links TRBV28 to TRBJ2-7; tentative D call: TRBD2 (5 bases). Trimming took 1 base from V and 3 from J, leaving 13 bases between them. The length of the CDR3 is 15 residues. Per the germline V gene, CDR1 is MDHEN and CDR2 is SYDVKM. Combining the CDR3 with reference TRBV28 and TRBJ2-7 gives the whole variable domain DVKVTQSSRYLVKRTGEKVFLECVQDMDHENMFWYRQDPGLGLRLIYFSYDVKMKEKGDIPEGYSVSREKKERFSLILESASTNQTSMYLCASSLSGSGNYEQYFGPGTRLTVT.

This clone was seen once. The CDR3 sequence: CASSVGDRGTYEQYF. CDR3 DNA sequence: TGTGCCAGCAGCGTAGGGGACAGGGGAACCTACGAGCAGTACTTC. The chain combines TRBV9 with TRBJ2-7; 10 positions match TRBD1. This CDR3 has 15 amino acids. Germline V gene sequence: CDR1 SGDLS, CDR2 YYNGEE. J lost 2 bases, V lost 0 bases, and 2 bases had no gene match.

The chain employs TRBV6-6 and TRBJ1-4; 7 nucleotides match TRBD1. CDR1 is MNHNY and CDR2 is SVGAGI in the germline V gene (reference sequence). The CDR3 runs 14 residues. J lost 4 bases, V lost 2 bases, and 1 base had no gene match. CDR3 sequence reads: CASSYGQVNEKLFF. In nucleotides, the CDR3 is TGTGCCAGCAGTTACGGACAGGTTAATGAAAAACTGTTTTTT.

The chain is built from TRBV10-2 and TRBJ1-4, with 9 positions matching TRBD1. The CDR3 is 15 residues long. With 0 bases clipped from V and 7 bases from J, the junction kept 3 bases outside the gene matches. Germline V gene lookup returns CDR1 WSHSY and CDR2 SAAADI. CDR3 coding DNA: TGCGCCAGCAGTGAGTCAACAGGGGGCGGTGAAAAACTGTTTTTT. It encodes CASSESTGGGEKLFF.

As regards this clone: Different DNA sequences within this sample yield the same CDR3. V usage is TRBV9 and J usage is TRBJ2-7, with 8 bases fitting TRBD1. The CDR3 is 14 residues long. V dropped 4 bases and J dropped 1; count of bases not matched to a gene: 4. The germline CDR1 and CDR2 sequences are SGDLS and YYNGEE. The CDR3 DNA follows: TGTGCCAGCAGCCCCCGGACAGGGTCCTACGAGCAGTACTTC. It specifies CASSPRTGSYEQYF.

The chain employs TRBV27 and TRBJ2-7; tentatively, D is TRBD1 (5 bases). Germline CDR1 and CDR2: MNHEY and SMNVEV (reference sequence). CDR3 length: 13 residues. Trimming shortened V by 6 bases and J by 5 bases, and 14 bases separated the two germline ends. CDR3 region: CASRWAGSNEQYF. The CDR3 coding sequence is TGTGCCAGCAGGTGGGCAGGGTCCAACGAGCAGTACTTC.

The rearrangement joins TRBV28 to TRBJ2-7; TRBD2 matches 8 bases. This CDR3 contains 14 residues. CDR1 and CDR2 from the germline V gene are MDHEN and SYDVKM. The J segment lost 2 bases and the V segment lost 8 bases, leaving 8 bases of the junction unmatched. In nucleotides, the CDR3 is TGTGCCAGCGCGGGGGGTAGCGGAGCCTACGAGCAGTACTTC. Translated, it gives CASAGGSGAYEQYF.

This clone was observed a single time. The chain combines TRBV14 with TRBJ2-5; 8 bases map to TRBD2. The V and J ends lost 0 bases and 4 bases, in that order; junction bases with no gene match: 13. Germline values: CDR1 SGHDN, CDR2 FVKESK. This CDR3 has 18 amino acids. In DNA, the CDR3 is TGTGCCAGCAGCCAAGACCTGGGACTAGTGCTTCTCGGAGAGACCCAGTACTTC. Encoded protein: CASSQDLGLVLLGETQYF.

The V gene is TRBV7-9, the J gene TRBJ2-3; 8 bases align to TRBD1. The CDR3 has 14 amino acids. The V gene end was trimmed by 5 bases and the J gene end by 2 bases; junction bases not matched to a gene: 3. CDR1 and CDR2 (germline): SEHNR, FQNEAQ (reference sequence). CDR3 protein: CASSQTGDTDTQYF. Written as DNA, the CDR3 is TGTGCCAGCAGCCAGACAGGGGACACAGATACGCAGTATTTT.

The table lists this clone with a count of one. The chain has TRBV11-2 and TRBJ2-4, with 11 positions matching TRBD1. The CDR3 runs 17 residues. The V gene's germline CDR1 is SGHAT and CDR2 FQNNGV. The trim removed 2 bases at V and 5 bases at J, leaving 8 bases unmatched. The CDR3 DNA reads as TGTGCCAGCAGCTTAACAGGGACAGGGGGGCTTGAAAACATTCAGTACTTC. It translates to CASSLTGTGGLENIQYF.

This sequence joins TRBV29-1 and TRBJ1-1; D gene ambiguous. The CDR3 extends over 13 amino acids. Germline values: CDR1 SQVTM, CDR2 ANQGSEA. V was cut by 7 bases and J by 2 bases, with 14 bases left in between. DNA of the CDR3: TGCAGCGGCGAAAACCGGGGAAACACTGAAGCTTTCTTT. It translates to CSGENRGNTEAFF.

The chain links TRBV27 to TRBJ2-7; no clear D gene. The V end lost 2 bases, the J end lost 0 bases, and 11 bases lay between the germline ends. Germline CDR1 is MNHEY and CDR2 is SMNVEV (reference sequence). The CDR3 is 15 residues long. The CDR3 bases are TGTGCCAGCAGTTTACGACCGACTGGCTCCTACGAGCAGTACTTC. Its protein product is CASSLRPTGSYEQYF.

V is TRBV7-9 and J is TRBJ1-2; 9 bases are shared with TRBD1. V gave up 3 bases and J gave up 8 bases; unmatched junction bases: 7. The CDR3 totals 14 residues. Germline assignment: CDR1 SEHNR and CDR2 FQNEAQ (reference sequence). CDR3 loop: CASSFRDRVVGYTF. In nucleotides, the CDR3 is TGTGCCAGCAGCTTCCGGGACAGGGTCGTGGGCTACACCTTC.

The chain uses TRBV14 and TRBJ2-1, with TRBD1 matching 7 bases. CDR1 and CDR2 from the germline V gene are SGHDN and FVKESK. V lost 4 bases to trimming and J lost 1 base; unmatched junction nucleotides: 4. CDR3 size: 15 residues. The CDR3 loop is CASSRGTVSYNEQFF. In DNA, the CDR3 is TGTGCCAGCAGCCGAGGGACAGTATCCTACAATGAGCAGTTCTTC.